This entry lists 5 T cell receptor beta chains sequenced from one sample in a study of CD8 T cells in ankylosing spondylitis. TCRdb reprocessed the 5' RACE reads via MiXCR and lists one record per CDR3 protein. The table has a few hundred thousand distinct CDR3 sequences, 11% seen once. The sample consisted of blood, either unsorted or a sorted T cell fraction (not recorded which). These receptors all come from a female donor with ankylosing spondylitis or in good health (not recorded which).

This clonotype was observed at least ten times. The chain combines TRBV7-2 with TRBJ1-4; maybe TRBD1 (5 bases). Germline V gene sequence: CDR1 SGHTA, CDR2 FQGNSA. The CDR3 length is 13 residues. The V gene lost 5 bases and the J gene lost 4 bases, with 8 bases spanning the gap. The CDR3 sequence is CASSRGNNEKLFF. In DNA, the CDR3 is TGTGCCAGCAGCCGGGGCAATAATGAAAAACTGTTTTTT.

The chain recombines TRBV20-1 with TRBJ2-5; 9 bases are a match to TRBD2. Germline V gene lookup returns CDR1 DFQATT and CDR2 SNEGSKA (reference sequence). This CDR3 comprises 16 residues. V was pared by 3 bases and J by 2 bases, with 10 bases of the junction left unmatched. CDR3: CSASPLLAGAQETQYF. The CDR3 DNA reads TGCAGTGCTAGTCCCTTACTAGCGGGTGCGCAAGAGACCCAGTACTTC.

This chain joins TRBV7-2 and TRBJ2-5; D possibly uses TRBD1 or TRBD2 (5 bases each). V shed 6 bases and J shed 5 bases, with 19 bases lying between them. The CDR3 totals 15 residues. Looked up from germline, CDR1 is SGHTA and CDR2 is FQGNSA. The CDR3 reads CASSSGTPGMETQYF. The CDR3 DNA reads TGTGCCAGCAGTTCCGGGACCCCCGGGATGGAGACCCAGTACTTC.

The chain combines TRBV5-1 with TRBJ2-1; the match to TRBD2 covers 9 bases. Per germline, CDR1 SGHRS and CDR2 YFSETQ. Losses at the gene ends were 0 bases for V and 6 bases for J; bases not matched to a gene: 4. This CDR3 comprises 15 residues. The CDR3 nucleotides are TGCGCCAGCAGCTTGGGCGGGGGGGCCGGCAATGAGCAGTTCTTC. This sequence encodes CASSLGGGAGNEQFF.

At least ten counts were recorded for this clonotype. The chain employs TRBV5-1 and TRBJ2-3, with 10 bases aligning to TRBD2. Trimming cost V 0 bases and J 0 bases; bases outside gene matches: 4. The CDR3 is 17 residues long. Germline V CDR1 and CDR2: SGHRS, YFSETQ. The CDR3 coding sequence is TGCGCCAGCAGCTTGGGGCTAGCGGGGGCTAGCACAGATACGCAGTATTTT. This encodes CASSLGLAGASTDTQYF.